The 30 T cell receptor beta chains in this list originate from one sample, sequenced in a study of shared clonotypes between healthy human individuals. It was CD45RO-negative cells, positively selected for CCR7, that made up naive CD8 cells, with terminally differentiated effector memory CD45RA+ cells excluded. The data were produced by immunoSEQ multiplex PCR, yet TCRdb's version contains in-frame clones alone and is incomplete. The sample shows about 2 million clones, approximately 95% of them seen only once. The sequencing input was naive CD8+ T cells sorted from blood. All receptors come from a man in his late teens or twenties in good health.

As to this clone: Other nucleotide sequences in the sample specify the same CDR3. This chain uses TRBV27 with TRBJ2-3; D is undetermined. Trimming took 3 bases from V and 0 from J, leaving 7 bases between them. The CDR3 runs 14 residues. The germline V gene encodes CDR1 MNHEY and CDR2 SMNVEV (reference sequence). The CDR3: CASSFVGSTDTQYF. CDR3 DNA: TGTGCCAGCAGTTTCGTGGGCAGCACAGATACGCAGTATTTT.

The rearrangement joins TRBV20-1 to TRBJ1-2; D might be TRBD1 (6 bases). Between the trimmed V and J ends, which lost 6 bases and 6 bases, there was a span of 8 bases. The germline V gene has CDR1 DFQATT and CDR2 SNEGSKA (reference sequence). The CDR3 contains 10 residues. CDR3 nucleotides: TGCAGTGCGGGGGACAATGGCTACACCTTC. Its protein product is CSAGDNGYTF.

CDR3 coding DNA: TGTGCCATCCCCTGGGACACCCACACCGGGGAGCTGTTTTTT. Its translation: CAIPWDTHTGELFF. This rearrangement joins TRBV2 to TRBJ2-2; the D gene is possibly TRBD1 (6 bases). The CDR3 consists of 14 residues. The germline V gene encodes CDR1 SNHLY and CDR2 FYNNEI. V lost 10 bases and J lost 3, with 15 bases in between.

V and J are TRBV7-9 and TRBJ2-3, with 11 bases aligning to TRBD2. CDR3 length: 18 residues. Germline loops: CDR1 SEHNR, CDR2 FQNEAQ (reference sequence). V lost 2 bases to trimming and J lost 0 bases; unmatched junction nucleotides: 7. The CDR3 region has the DNA TGTGCCAGCAGCTTACCACTAGCGGGGGTCCCTAGCACAGATACGCAGTATTTT. Its protein is CASSLPLAGVPSTDTQYF.

The rearrangement links TRBV7-9 to TRBJ2-3, with TRBD2 as a possible D gene (6 bases). Trimming left V 3 bases short and J 3 bases short, with 13 bases between. The CDR3 runs to 15 residues. Germline CDR1 and CDR2: SEHNR and FQNEAQ (reference sequence). The CDR3 DNA reads as TGTGCCAGCAGCTTTTCAGGAGGGAGGACAGATACGCAGTATTTT. Protein: CASSFSGGRTDTQYF.

The chain employs TRBV19 and TRBJ2-7, with 14 bases lining up with TRBD2. The CDR3 covers 15 residues. The V gene end was trimmed by 1 base and the J gene end by 5 bases; junction bases not matched to a gene: 1. Germline CDR1 LNHDA, CDR2 SQIVND (reference sequence). The CDR3 here is CASSIGTSGRNEQYF. Here the CDR3 DNA reads TGTGCCAGTAGTATAGGGACTAGCGGGAGGAACGAGCAGTACTTC.

The chain combines TRBV2 with TRBJ2-1; D is ambiguous. V was clipped by 2 bases and J by 6 bases, with 20 bases between them. The germline CDR1 and CDR2 sequences are SNHLY and FYNNEI. There are 17 residues in the CDR3. The CDR3 DNA sequence: TGTGCCAGCAGTGAAAGGTATGGGTCCCCGGTGTTCAATGAGCAGTTCTTC. This sequence encodes CASSERYGSPVFNEQFF.

The rearrangement links TRBV19 to TRBJ2-1, with TRBD2 matching 8 bases. From germline, CDR1 is LNHDA and CDR2 SQIVND (reference sequence). With 11 bases clipped from V and 6 bases from J, the junction kept 12 bases outside the gene matches. This CDR3 comprises 14 residues. The CDR3 loop is CASQTSASGNEQFF. The DNA of the CDR3 is TGTGCCTCCCAGACTAGCGCCTCAGGCAATGAGCAGTTCTTC.

The chain employs TRBV7-9 and TRBJ2-3, with 8 bases aligning to TRBD2. Germline CDR1 is SEHNR and CDR2 is FQNEAQ (reference sequence). This CDR3 has 15 amino acids. The junction had 6 bases not matched to a gene; V was cut back by 5 bases and J by 2 bases. CDR3 DNA sequence: TGTGCCAGCAGCCTCCTAGCGGGTCCCACAGATACGCAGTATTTT. Protein: CASSLLAGPTDTQYF.

There are a few counts of this clone. The chain is built from TRBV7-2 and TRBJ1-1; no definite D call. CDR1 is SGHTA, CDR2 FQGNSA, per germline. Trimming removed 5 bases at V and 5 bases at J, with 12 bases between. The CDR3 is made up of 13 amino acids. The CDR3 DNA reads as TGTGCCAGCAGCCATTTCCGGGATACTGAAGCTTTCTTT. It yields the protein CASSHFRDTEAFF.

The chain links TRBV5-1 to TRBJ1-1; D is uncertain. Per the germline V gene, CDR1 is SGHRS and CDR2 is YFSETQ. V was clipped by 2 bases and J by 1 base, with 6 bases between them. The CDR3 length is 13 residues. CDR3 region: CASSLSPNTEAFF. For the CDR3, the DNA is TGCGCCAGCAGCTTAAGTCCGAACACTGAAGCTTTCTTT.

V gene TRBV6-5 combines with J gene TRBJ2-7; D is perhaps TRBD1 (5 bases). Trimming pared 6 bases from V and 6 bases from J, leaving 12 bases between. This CDR3 has 12 amino acids. Germline V gene lookup returns CDR1 MNHEY and CDR2 SVGAGI. CDR3: CASRQAGGEQYF. The CDR3 DNA follows: TGTGCCAGCAGACAGGCCGGCGGCGAGCAGTACTTC.

This sequence joins TRBV28 and TRBJ1-6; tentatively, D is TRBD1 (6 bases). Trimming removed 5 bases at V and 10 bases at J, with 15 bases between. Germline V lookup: CDR1 MDHEN, CDR2 SYDVKM. The CDR3 sequence is 14 residues long. The DNA for the CDR3 is TGTGCCAGCAGTCCTACAGGGTCGGGCTCACCCCTCCACTTT. Translated, it gives CASSPTGSGSPLHF.

The chain uses TRBV4-2 and TRBJ2-2, with D possibly being TRBD1 (6 bases). V lost 4 bases to trimming and J lost 2 bases, with 14 bases between them. This CDR3 spans 16 amino acids. Looked up from germline, CDR1 is LGHNA and CDR2 is YNFKEQ. CDR3 in DNA: TGTGCCAGCAGCCCCCAGGGGCAGGCCAACACCGGGGAGCTGTTTTTT. Translation gives CASSPQGQANTGELFF.

This chain connects TRBV27 to TRBJ2-3, with 12 bases lining up with TRBD2. The CDR3 is made up of 18 amino acids. Per germline, CDR1 MNHEY and CDR2 SMNVEV (reference sequence). The junction had 15 bases not matched to a gene; V was cut back by 8 bases and J by 3 bases. The CDR3 reads CASQLLASGGALTDTQYF. CDR3 in DNA: TGTGCCAGCCAACTTTTGGCTAGCGGGGGGGCCTTAACAGATACGCAGTATTTT.

This clone was seen only once. The CDR3 DNA is TGTGCCAGCAGCCCATTGGGAGCGGGCGGCTCCTACGAGCAGTACTTC. Its translation: CASSPLGAGGSYEQYF. The rearrangement uses TRBV9 and TRBJ2-7, with D possibly matching TRBD2 (6 bases). The CDR3 has 16 amino acids. The germline gives CDR1 SGDLS, CDR2 YYNGEE. Trimming took off 4 bases at V and 0 bases at J, with 17 bases between the two ends. The variable domain in full, with the rest retrieved from reference TRBV9 and TRBJ2-7, is DSGVTQTPKHLITATGQRVTLRCSPRSGDLSVYWYQQSLDQGLQFLIQYYNGEERAKGNILERFSAQQFPDLHSELNLSSLELGDSALYFCASSPLGAGGSYEQYFGPGTRLTVT.

Points on this clone: One end of the junction does not line up with germline, which may come from a read error. V usage is TRBV6-5 and J usage is TRBJ2-1, with a possible D match to TRBD2 (6 bases). Germline assignment: CDR1 MNHEY and CDR2 SVGAGI. The CDR3 has 13 amino acids. CDR3 region: CASSYSDYQELFF. The CDR3 DNA follows: TGTGCCAGCAGTTATTCGGACTACCAAGAGCTGTTCTTC.

Remarks on this clone: The sample holds other DNA sequences that translate to the same CDR3. This sequence joins TRBV5-4 and TRBJ2-2; D is uncertain. CDR1 is SGHNT and CDR2 is YYREEE in the germline V gene (reference sequence). The CDR3 runs 15 residues. V was shortened by 2 bases and J by 0 bases, with 8 bases between the two germline ends. CDR3 sequence (DNA): TGTGCCAGCAGCTTAGGTGCACCGAACACCGGGGAGCTGTTTTTT. Protein product: CASSLGAPNTGELFF.

Concerning this clone: The sample holds other DNA sequences that translate to the same CDR3. J is TRBJ1-1 and V is TRBV7-9; no definite D call. CDR3 length: 13 amino acids. Germline CDR1 is SEHNR and CDR2 is FQNEAQ (reference sequence). Trimming cost V 5 bases and J 1 base, with 8 bases left between them. DNA of the CDR3: TGTGCCAGCAGCCCCTCAGGGAACACTGAAGCTTTCTTT. This codes for CASSPSGNTEAFF.

V gene TRBV11-2 combines with J gene TRBJ2-7; no clear D gene. V was pared by 3 bases and J by 2 bases, with 14 bases between. Germline CDR1 reads SGHAT; CDR2 reads FQNNGV. This CDR3 contains 15 residues. CDR3 nucleotide sequence: TGTGCCAGCAGCTTGGATCCGACACAAGCCTACGAGCAGTACTTC. The encoded protein is CASSLDPTQAYEQYF. The full variable domain, with the rest looked up from reference TRBV11-2 and TRBJ2-7, is EAGVAQSPRYKIIEKRQSVAFWCNPISGHATLYWYQQILGQGPKLLIQFQNNGVVDDSQLPKDRFSAERLKGVDSTLKIQPAKLEDSAVYLCASSLDPTQAYEQYFGPGTRLTVT.

The V call is TRBV5-4, the J call TRBJ2-4; D is ambiguous. The CDR3 has 16 amino acids. Germline V gives CDR1 SGHNT, CDR2 YYREEE (reference sequence). Trimming took 0 bases from V and 3 from J, leaving 13 bases between them. CDR3 protein: CASSLGTAPNKNIQYF. Here the CDR3 DNA reads TGTGCCAGCAGCTTGGGAACAGCCCCCAACAAAAACATTCAGTACTTC.

The chain combines TRBV29-1 with TRBJ2-1; 8 bases match TRBD2. The germline gives CDR1 SQVTM, CDR2 ANQGSEA. The CDR3 is made up of 14 amino acids. Trimming took 4 bases from V and 6 from J; bases not matched to a gene: 8. The CDR3 nucleotides read TGCAGCGTTGTAGGTCTAGCGGGCCCCAATGAGCAGTTCTTC. Residues: CSVVGLAGPNEQFF.

The rearrangement uses TRBV7-9 and TRBJ2-5, with 9 bases fitting TRBD2. V lost 2 bases and J lost 0; bases outside the gene matches: 10. This CDR3 has 18 residues. Germline V lookup: CDR1 SEHNR, CDR2 FQNEAQ (reference sequence). CDR3 DNA sequence: TGTGCCAGCAGCTTATCCTCGGGAGCTAGCGGGAACCAAGAGACCCAGTACTTC. Translation: CASSLSSGASGNQETQYF.

V and J are TRBV27 and TRBJ2-1; possible D gene TRBD2, 5 bases. V lost 7 bases and J 0 bases, leaving 13 bases between the germline ends. Looked up from germline, CDR1 is MNHEY and CDR2 is SMNVEV (reference sequence). The CDR3 consists of 15 residues. CDR3 loop: CASTGSPSSYNEQFF. CDR3 in DNA: TGTGCCAGCACGGGATCGCCGAGCTCCTACAATGAGCAGTTCTTC.

With regard to this clone: The junction shows a germline mismatch at one end, possibly a read error. The J gene is TRBJ1-6, the V gene TRBV18, with D perhaps matching TRBD1 (6 bases). Germline V lookup: CDR1 KGHSH, CDR2 LQKENI. This CDR3 spans 14 amino acids. The CDR3 here is CASTQGMVNSPLHF. The DNA of the CDR3 is TGCGCCAGCACACAGGGAATGGTGAATTCACCCCTCCACTTT.

This chain uses TRBV6-5 with TRBJ1-5; 10 nucleotides agree with TRBD1. Germline assignment: CDR1 MNHEY and CDR2 SVGAGI. The CDR3 covers 14 residues. V lost 5 bases, J lost 6 bases, and 4 bases stayed unmatched. CDR3 bases: TGTGCCAGCAGTACCGGGACAGGGGTTCAGCCCCAGCATTTT. Residues: CASSTGTGVQPQHF.

The chain combines TRBV7-9 with TRBJ1-4; D is unresolved. V was pared by 1 base and J by 0 bases, with 9 bases between. CDR3 length equals 16 residues. Germline-derived CDR1 and CDR2 are SEHNR and FQNEAQ (reference sequence). The CDR3, as DNA: TGTGCCAGCAGCTTAGTTTGGAATTCAACTAATGAAAAACTGTTTTTT. It is translated as CASSLVWNSTNEKLFF.

This clone was detected only once. The chain combines TRBV4-1 with TRBJ2-7, with D maybe TRBD2 (6 bases). CDR3 length: 15 amino acids. V lost 2 bases and J lost 0, with 11 bases in between. Germline CDR1 reads MGHRA; CDR2 reads YSYEKL. CDR3 protein: CASSQLADPSYEQYF. CDR3 bases: TGCGCCAGCAGCCAATTAGCGGATCCCTCCTACGAGCAGTACTTC.

This chain joins TRBV27 and TRBJ2-2; D remains ambiguous. V was clipped by 3 bases and J by 6 bases, with 17 bases between them. This CDR3 comprises 16 residues. Germline values: CDR1 MNHEY, CDR2 SMNVEV (reference sequence). The CDR3 loop reads CASSFGWVLSPGELFF. CDR3 DNA: TGTGCCAGCAGTTTTGGTTGGGTTTTAAGTCCCGGGGAGCTGTTTTTT.

The rearrangement uses TRBV4-1 and TRBJ1-2; TRBD1 matches at 9 bases. Germline V gene lookup returns CDR1 MGHRA and CDR2 YSYEKL. The trim removed 1 base at V and 8 bases at J, leaving 17 bases unmatched. The CDR3 contains 18 residues. The CDR3 reads CASSQGGPHTGGREGYTF. The CDR3 coding sequence is TGCGCCAGCAGCCAAGGCGGTCCCCACACAGGGGGCAGAGAGGGCTACACCTTC.